This TCR beta chain was sequenced for a study of T cells in women clearing cervical HPV infection. V lost 4 bases, J lost 0 bases, and 12 bases lay in between. CDR1 and CDR2 from the germline V gene are SQVTM and ANQGSEA. This CDR3 region has 14 residues. Assay: immunoSEQ multiplex PCR; the TCRdb copy retains only in-frame clones and omits some. This specimen shows approximately 39,000 clones; the ten leading clones hold 3.5% to 4.5%. For this clone: The read is 3 residues too short to cover the CDR3 end, so that end is filled in from the germline J gene.

What was sequenced was blood buffy coat. The chain uses TRBV29-1 and TRBJ1-1; D might be TRBD1 (5 bases). The TCR originated in a woman between 18 and 69 years old with a cervical HPV16 infection that either progressed to CIN3+ or cleared (not recorded which). The sequenced part of the CDR3 DNA is TGCAGCGTTGGATTGACAGCCATGAACACTGAA. This sequence encodes CSVGLTAMNTE. The full CDR3 protein is CSVGLTAMNTEAFF.